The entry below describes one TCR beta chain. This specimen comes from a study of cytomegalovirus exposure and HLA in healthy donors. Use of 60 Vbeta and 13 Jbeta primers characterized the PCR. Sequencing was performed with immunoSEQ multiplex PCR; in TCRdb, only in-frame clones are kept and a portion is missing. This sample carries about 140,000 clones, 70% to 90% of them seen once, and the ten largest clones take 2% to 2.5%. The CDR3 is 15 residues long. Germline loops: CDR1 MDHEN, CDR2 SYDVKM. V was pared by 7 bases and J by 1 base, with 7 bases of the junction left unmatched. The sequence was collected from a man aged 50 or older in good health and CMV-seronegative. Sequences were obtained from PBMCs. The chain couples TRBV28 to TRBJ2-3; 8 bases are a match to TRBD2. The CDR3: CASTRRGGRTDTQYF. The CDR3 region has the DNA TGTGCCAGCACTAGACGGGGGGGACGCACAGATACGCAGTATTTT.